Listed below are T cell receptor beta chains from one sample, sequenced in a study of blood T cell repertoires in COVID-19. The table came from immunoSEQ multiplex PCR; TCRdb's copy has only in-frame clones and leaves some out. The sample records fewer than 300,000 clones, about three quarters being singletons. The specimen was peripheral blood. The receptor source for this set is a woman over 75 with acute or convalescent COVID-19. The CDR3 runs from the conserved cysteine through the conserved F or W. D genes are given only for firm matches. Clone size appears in some rows only: once, few, many, or a class for an expanded clone.

V gene	clone size	D gene	J gene	CDR3 length	CDR3 protein	CDR3 DNA
TRBV6-1	few	NA	TRBJ1-1	15	CASSEVSGGGTEAFF	TGTGCCAGCAGTGAAGTGTCGGGAGGGGGCACTGAAGCTTTCTTT
TRBV7-9	many	NA	TRBJ1-6	17	CASSRWTYPRALSPLHF	TGTGCCAGCAGCCGATGGACGTATCCGAGGGCTCTTTCACCCCTCCACTTT
TRBV6-5	NA	TRBD1	TRBJ2-3	14	CASRPGQGPYTQYF	TGTGCCAGCAGACCGGGACAGGGACCATATACGCAGTATTTT
TRBV27	NA	NA	TRBJ2-7	14	CASSADRISYEQYF	TGTGCCAGCAGTGCTGACAGGATAAGCTACGAGCAGTACTTC
TRBV5-1	NA	TRBD2	TRBJ2-3	17	CASSPTAGVGSTDTQYF	TGCGCCAGCAGCCCCACAGCGGGAGTAGGGTCCACAGATACGCAGTATTTT
TRBV27	NA	NA	TRBJ1-2	13	CASSFRDRNGYTF	TGTGCCAGCAGTTTCAGGGATAGAAATGGCTACACCTTC
TRBV19	many	NA	TRBJ2-2	15	CASSLGDINTGELFF	TGTGCCAGTAGTCTAGGGGACATCAACACCGGGGAGCTGTTTTTT
TRBV3-1/TRBV3-2	NA	TRBD2	TRBJ2-7	14	CASSVTSGGIEQYF	TGTGCCAGCAGCGTTACTAGCGGAGGCATCGAGCAGTACTTC
TRBV15	NA	TRBD1	TRBJ2-3	17	CATSRERQGLKTDTQYF	TGTGCCACCAGCAGAGAACGACAGGGGCTGAAGACAGATACGCAGTATTTT
TRBV20-1	NA	NA	TRBJ1-2	11	CSAIAGEGYTF	TGCAGTGCTATTGCGGGGGAGGGCTACACCTTC
TRBV5-1	NA	TRBD2	TRBJ2-2	17	CASSLAGGAANTGELFF	TGCGCCAGCAGCTTGGCGGGAGGAGCCGCGAACACCGGGGAGCTGTTTTTT
TRBV6-1	NA	NA	TRBJ1-5	14	CASSEQGWNQPQHF	TGTGCCAGCAGTGAACAGGGGTGGAATCAGCCCCAGCATTTT
TRBV5-1	NA	NA	TRBJ2-3	20	CASSSPMGGRAIASTDTQYF	TGCGCCAGCAGTTCCCCTATGGGGGGGCGGGCTATAGCGAGCACAGATACGCAGTATTTT
TRBV7-9	once	TRBD2	TRBJ2-2	17	CASSRLSGTSTTGELFF	TGTGCCAGCAGCCGCCTCTCCGGGACTAGCACCACCGGGGAGCTGTTTTTT
TRBV7-9	NA	TRBD1	TRBJ2-3	17	CASSPLTGQGAADTQYF	TGTGCCAGCAGCCCCCTAACGGGACAGGGGGCGGCAGATACGCAGTATTTT
TRBV5-1	NA	NA	TRBJ2-3	12	CASSPTMDTQYF	TGCGCCAGCAGCCCCACTATGGATACGCAGTATTTT
TRBV6-1	NA	NA	TRBJ1-2	14	CASSEAAGVVGYTF	TGTGCCAGCAGTGAAGCAGCAGGGGTGGTTGGCTACACCTTC
TRBV2	few	NA	TRBJ1-5	16	CASRRTVYNSNQPQHF	TGTGCCAGCAGACGGACAGTATACAATAGCAATCAGCCCCAGCATTTT
TRBV19	NA	TRBD1	TRBJ1-2	15	CASSIRDRSNYGYTF	TGTGCCAGTAGTATCAGGGACAGAAGTAACTATGGCTACACCTTC
TRBV9	few	TRBD1	TRBJ1-1	16	CASSLTGQGVGTEAFF	TGTGCCAGCAGCTTGACTGGACAGGGTGTTGGGACTGAAGCTTTCTTT
TRBV19	few	TRBD1	TRBJ1-5	13	CASSMGDRPTKHF	TGTGCCAGTAGTATGGGGGACAGGCCTACTAAGCATTTT
TRBV2	once	NA	TRBJ2-5	14	CASSEARGTETQYF	TGTGCCAGCAGTGAAGCGCGAGGCACGGAGACCCAGTACTTC
TRBV2	NA	TRBD1	TRBJ1-4	14	CASSGQGEVEKLFF	TGTGCCAGCAGTGGACAGGGGGAAGTTGAAAAACTGTTTTTT
TRBV5-1	NA	TRBD2	TRBJ2-1	15	CASSLVLAGNNEQFF	TGCGCCAGCAGCTTGGTGCTAGCGGGGAACAATGAGCAGTTCTTC